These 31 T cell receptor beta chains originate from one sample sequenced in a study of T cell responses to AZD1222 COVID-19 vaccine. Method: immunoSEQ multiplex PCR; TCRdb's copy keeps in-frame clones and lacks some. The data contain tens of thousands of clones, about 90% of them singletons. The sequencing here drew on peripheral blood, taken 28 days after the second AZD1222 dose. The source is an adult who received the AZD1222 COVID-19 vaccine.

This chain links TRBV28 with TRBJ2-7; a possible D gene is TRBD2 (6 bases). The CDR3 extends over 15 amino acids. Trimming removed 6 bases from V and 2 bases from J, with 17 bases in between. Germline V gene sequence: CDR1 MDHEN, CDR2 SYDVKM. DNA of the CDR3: TGTGCCAGCAGGACCCTTAGCGGAAGGGCCTACGAGCAGTACTTC. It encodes CASRTLSGRAYEQYF.

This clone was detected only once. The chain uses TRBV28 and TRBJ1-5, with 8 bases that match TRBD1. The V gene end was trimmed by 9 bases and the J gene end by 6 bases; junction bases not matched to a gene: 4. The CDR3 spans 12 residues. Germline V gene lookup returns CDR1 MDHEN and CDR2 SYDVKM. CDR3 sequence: CASSTGAQPQHF. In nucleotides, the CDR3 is TGTGCCAGTTCGACAGGGGCTCAGCCCCAGCATTTT.

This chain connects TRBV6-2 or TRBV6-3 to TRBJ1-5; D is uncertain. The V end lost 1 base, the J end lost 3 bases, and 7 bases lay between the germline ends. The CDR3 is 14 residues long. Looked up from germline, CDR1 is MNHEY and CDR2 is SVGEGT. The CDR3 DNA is TGTGCCAGCAGTTACTTAGGGAACAATCAGCCCCAGCATTTT. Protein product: CASSYLGNNQPQHF.

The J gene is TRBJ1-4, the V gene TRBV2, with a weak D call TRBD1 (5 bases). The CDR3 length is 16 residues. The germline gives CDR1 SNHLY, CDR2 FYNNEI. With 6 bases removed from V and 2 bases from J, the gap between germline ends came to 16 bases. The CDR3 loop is CASSSRGGGTNEKLFF. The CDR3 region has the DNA TGTGCCAGCAGCAGCCGAGGTGGGGGGACTAATGAAAAACTGTTTTTT.

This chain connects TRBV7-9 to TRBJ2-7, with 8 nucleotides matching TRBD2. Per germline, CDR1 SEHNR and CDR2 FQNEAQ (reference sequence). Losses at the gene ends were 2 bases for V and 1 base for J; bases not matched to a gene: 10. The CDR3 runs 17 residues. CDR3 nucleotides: TGTGCCAGCAGCTTAAGAGCGGGAGATCAAGGTTCCTACGAGCAGTACTTC. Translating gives CASSLRAGDQGSYEQYF.

The CDR3 sequence is CASSLGSPANRGLTGELFF. In DNA, the CDR3 is TGCGCCAGCAGCTTGGGGTCCCCTGCAAACAGGGGGCTCACCGGGGAGCTGTTTTTT. V is TRBV5-1 and J is TRBJ2-2, with 9 bases fitting TRBD1. The CDR3 is made up of 19 amino acids. Germline V gives CDR1 SGHRS, CDR2 YFSETQ. V lost 0 bases to trimming and J lost 4 bases; unmatched junction nucleotides: 13.

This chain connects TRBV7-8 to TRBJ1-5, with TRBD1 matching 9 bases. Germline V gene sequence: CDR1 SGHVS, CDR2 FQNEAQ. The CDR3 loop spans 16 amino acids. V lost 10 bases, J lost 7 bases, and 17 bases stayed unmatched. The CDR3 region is CATGLYPGQGGQPQHF. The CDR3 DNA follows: TGTGCCACCGGCTTGTATCCGGGACAGGGCGGACAGCCCCAGCATTTT.

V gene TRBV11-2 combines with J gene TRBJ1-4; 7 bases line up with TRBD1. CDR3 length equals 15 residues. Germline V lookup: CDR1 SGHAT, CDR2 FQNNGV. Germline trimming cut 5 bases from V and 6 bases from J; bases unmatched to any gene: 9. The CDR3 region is CASSPRQGSYEKLFF. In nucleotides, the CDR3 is TGTGCCAGCAGCCCCCGACAGGGATCTTATGAAAAACTGTTTTTT.

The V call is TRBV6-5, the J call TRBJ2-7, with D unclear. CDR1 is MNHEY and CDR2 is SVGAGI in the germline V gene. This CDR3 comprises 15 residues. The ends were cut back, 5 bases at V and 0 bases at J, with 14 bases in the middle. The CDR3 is CASSTLLGSSYEQYF. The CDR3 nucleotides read TGTGCCAGCAGTACCCTACTGGGTAGCTCCTACGAGCAGTACTTC.

CDR3: CATSSTGGLGQPQHF. The CDR3 DNA is TGTGCCACCAGCAGTACAGGGGGCTTGGGTCAGCCCCAGCATTTT. The rearrangement uses TRBV15 and TRBJ1-5; 9 nucleotides line up with TRBD1. Germline V CDR1 and CDR2: LNHNV, YYDKDF (reference sequence). The CDR3 covers 15 residues. The J segment lost 6 bases and the V segment lost 3 bases, leaving 6 bases of the junction unmatched.

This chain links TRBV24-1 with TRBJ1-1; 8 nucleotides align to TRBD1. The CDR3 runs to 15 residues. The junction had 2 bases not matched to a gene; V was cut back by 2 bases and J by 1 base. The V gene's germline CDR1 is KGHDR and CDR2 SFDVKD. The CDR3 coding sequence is TGTGCCACCAGTGATTCCGGGACAGGGAACACTGAAGCTTTCTTT. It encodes CATSDSGTGNTEAFF.

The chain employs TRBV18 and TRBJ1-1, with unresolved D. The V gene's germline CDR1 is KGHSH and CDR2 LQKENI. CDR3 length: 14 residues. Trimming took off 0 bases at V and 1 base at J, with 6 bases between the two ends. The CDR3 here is CASSPPTRNTEAFF. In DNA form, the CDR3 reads TGTGCCAGCTCACCACCGACCAGGAACACTGAAGCTTTCTTT.

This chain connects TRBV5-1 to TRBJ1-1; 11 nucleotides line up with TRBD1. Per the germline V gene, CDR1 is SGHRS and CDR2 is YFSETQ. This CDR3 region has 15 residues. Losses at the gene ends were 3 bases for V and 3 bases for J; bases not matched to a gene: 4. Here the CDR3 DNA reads TGCGCCAGCAGCTGGGGGACAGGGGGATACACTGAAGCTTTCTTT. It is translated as CASSWGTGGYTEAFF.

For the CDR3, the DNA is TGTGCCACACATTGGACTACTGGCACAGATACGCAGTATTTT. Translation gives CATHWTTGTDTQYF. J is TRBJ2-3 and V is TRBV2; TRBD2 is a possible D gene (6 bases). Germline values: CDR1 SNHLY, CDR2 FYNNEI. The CDR3 is made up of 14 amino acids. Trimming shortened V by 10 bases and J by 1 base, and 15 bases separated the two germline ends.

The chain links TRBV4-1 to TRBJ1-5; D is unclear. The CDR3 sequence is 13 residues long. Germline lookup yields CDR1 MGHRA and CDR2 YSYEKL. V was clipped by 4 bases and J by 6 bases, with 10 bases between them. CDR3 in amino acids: CASSLEVGQPQHF. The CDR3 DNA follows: TGCGCCAGCAGCCTAGAGGTGGGTCAGCCCCAGCATTTT.

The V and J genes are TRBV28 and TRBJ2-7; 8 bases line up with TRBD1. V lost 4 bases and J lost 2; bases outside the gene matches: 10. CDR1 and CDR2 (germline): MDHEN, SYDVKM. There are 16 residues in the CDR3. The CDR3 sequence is CASSSLPGTGPYEQYF. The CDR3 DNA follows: TGTGCCAGCAGTTCCCTTCCTGGGACAGGCCCCTACGAGCAGTACTTC.

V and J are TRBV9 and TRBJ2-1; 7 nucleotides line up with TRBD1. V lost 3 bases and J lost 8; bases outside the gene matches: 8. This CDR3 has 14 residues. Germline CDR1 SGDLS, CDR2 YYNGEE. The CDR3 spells CASSEKTGYYEQFF. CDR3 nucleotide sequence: TGTGCCAGCAGCGAGAAGACAGGGTACTATGAGCAGTTCTTC.

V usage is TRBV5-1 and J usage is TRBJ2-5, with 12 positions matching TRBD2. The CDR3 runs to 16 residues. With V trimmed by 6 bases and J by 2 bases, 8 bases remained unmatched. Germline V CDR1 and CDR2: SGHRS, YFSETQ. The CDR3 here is CASTPLAGGIQETQYF. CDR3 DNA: TGCGCCAGCACCCCCCTAGCGGGGGGGATACAAGAGACCCAGTACTTC.

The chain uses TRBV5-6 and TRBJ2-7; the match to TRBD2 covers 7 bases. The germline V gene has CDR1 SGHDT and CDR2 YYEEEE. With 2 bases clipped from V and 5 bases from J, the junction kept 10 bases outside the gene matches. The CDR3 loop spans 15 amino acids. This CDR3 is CASSLWGGLTDEQYF. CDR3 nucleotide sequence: TGTGCCAGCAGCTTATGGGGGGGTTTAACTGACGAGCAGTACTTC.

CDR3 in DNA: TGTGCCAGCAAAAGGTCCGGGGGCAGTAATCAGCCCCAGCATTTT. Its protein product is CASKRSGGSNQPQHF. The rearrangement links TRBV6-5 to TRBJ1-5, with TRBD1 as a possible D gene (6 bases). This CDR3 comprises 15 residues. V dropped 7 bases and J dropped 4 bases, with 17 bases sitting between them. Germline V CDR1 and CDR2: MNHEY, SVGAGI.

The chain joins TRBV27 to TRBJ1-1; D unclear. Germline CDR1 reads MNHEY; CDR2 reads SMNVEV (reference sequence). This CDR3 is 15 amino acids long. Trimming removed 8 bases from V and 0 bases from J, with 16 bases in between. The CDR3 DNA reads TGTGCCAGCCCGGAGGCCTCTGCCGTGAACACTGAAGCTTTCTTT. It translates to CASPEASAVNTEAFF.

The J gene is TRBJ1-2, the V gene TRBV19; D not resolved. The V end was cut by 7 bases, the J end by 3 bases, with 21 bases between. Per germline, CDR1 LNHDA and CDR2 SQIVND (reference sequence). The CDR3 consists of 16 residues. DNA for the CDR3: TGTGCCAGTACCAACTCTATTTTTACGTGGGACTATGGCTACACCTTC. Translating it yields CASTNSIFTWDYGYTF.

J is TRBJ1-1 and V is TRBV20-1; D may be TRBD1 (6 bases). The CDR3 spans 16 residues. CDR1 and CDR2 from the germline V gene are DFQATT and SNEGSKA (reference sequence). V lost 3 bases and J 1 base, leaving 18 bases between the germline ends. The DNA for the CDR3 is TGCAGTGCTAGTGATGTACCACCGGGACAGAACACTGAAGCTTTCTTT. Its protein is CSASDVPPGQNTEAFF.

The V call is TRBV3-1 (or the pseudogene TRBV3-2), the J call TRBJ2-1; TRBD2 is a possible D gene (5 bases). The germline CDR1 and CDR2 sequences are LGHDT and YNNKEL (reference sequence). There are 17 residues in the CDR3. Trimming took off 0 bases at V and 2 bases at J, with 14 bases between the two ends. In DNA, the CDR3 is TGTGCCAGCAGCCAAGAGAGAGGGTTTGGGACCTACAATGAGCAGTTCTTC. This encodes CASSQERGFGTYNEQFF.

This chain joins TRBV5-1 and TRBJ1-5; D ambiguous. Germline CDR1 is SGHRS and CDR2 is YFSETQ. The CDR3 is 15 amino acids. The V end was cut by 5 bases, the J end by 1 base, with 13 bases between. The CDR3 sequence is CASSPGEWSNQPQHF. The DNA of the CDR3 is TGCGCCAGCAGTCCGGGTGAGTGGAGCAATCAGCCCCAGCATTTT.

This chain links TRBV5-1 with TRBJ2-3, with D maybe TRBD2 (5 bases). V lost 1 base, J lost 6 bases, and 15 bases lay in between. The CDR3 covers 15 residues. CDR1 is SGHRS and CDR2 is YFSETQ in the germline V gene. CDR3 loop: CASSLIGPPGDTQYF. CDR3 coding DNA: TGCGCCAGCAGCTTGATTGGGCCCCCGGGGGATACGCAGTATTTT.

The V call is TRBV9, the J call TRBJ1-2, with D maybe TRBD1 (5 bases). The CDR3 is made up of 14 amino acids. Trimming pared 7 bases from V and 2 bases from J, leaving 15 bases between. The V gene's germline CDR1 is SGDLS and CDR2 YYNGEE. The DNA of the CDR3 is TGTGCCAGCGCCCAGGGACCGTTAAACTATGGCTACACCTTC. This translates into CASAQGPLNYGYTF.

CDR3 nucleotides: TGTGCCAGCGCACGACTAGCGGGCGCCTACAATGAGCAGTTCTTC. Translation gives CASARLAGAYNEQFF. The chain links TRBV28 to TRBJ2-1; 10 nucleotides align to TRBD2. Germline V CDR1 and CDR2: MDHEN, SYDVKM. Germline trimming cut 8 bases from V and 2 bases from J; bases unmatched to any gene: 6. This CDR3 spans 15 amino acids.

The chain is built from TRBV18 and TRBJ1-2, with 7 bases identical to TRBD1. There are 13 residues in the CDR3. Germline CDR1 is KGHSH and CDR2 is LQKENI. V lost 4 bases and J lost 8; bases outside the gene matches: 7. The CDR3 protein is CASSRQGGKGYTF. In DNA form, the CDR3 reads TGTGCCAGCTCACGACAGGGCGGCAAGGGCTACACCTTC.

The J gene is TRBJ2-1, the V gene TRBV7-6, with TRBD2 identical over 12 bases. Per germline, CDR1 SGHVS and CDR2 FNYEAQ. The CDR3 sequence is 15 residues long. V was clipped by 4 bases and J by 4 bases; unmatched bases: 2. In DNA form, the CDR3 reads TGTGCCAGCAGCTCCGGGACTAGCGGGTACAATGAGCAGTTCTTC. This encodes CASSSGTSGYNEQFF.

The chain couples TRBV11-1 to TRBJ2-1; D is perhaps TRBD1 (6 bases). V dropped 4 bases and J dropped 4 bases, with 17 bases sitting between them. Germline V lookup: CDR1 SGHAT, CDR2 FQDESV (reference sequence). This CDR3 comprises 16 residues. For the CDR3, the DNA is TGTGCCAGCAGCTCACTACAGGGCGCGCCGTACAATGAGCAGTTCTTC. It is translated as CASSSLQGAPYNEQFF. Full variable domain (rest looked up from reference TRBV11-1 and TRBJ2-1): EAEVAQSPRYKITEKSQAVAFWCDPISGHATLYWYRQILGQGPELLVQFQDESVVDDSQLPKDRFSAERLKGVDSTLKIQPAELGDSAMYLCASSSLQGAPYNEQFFGPGTRLTVL.